The 5 T cell receptor beta chains below all came from one sample that was sequenced in a study of vaccination effects on CD4 cells after COVID-19. Some clones are missing from TCRdb's copy, which holds only in-frame ones; the method was immunoSEQ multiplex PCR. The sample records 55,000 to 90,000 clones, around 70% being singletons. The antigens for these receptors are not known. Before sequencing, viral peptide pools were used by the ViraFEST assay to expand antigen-specific CD4+ T cells. Subsequent to roughly 9 days of culture, CD4+ T cells were isolated. This individual contracted SARS-CoV-2 between March and December 2020, as verified by PCR. Material: CD4+ T cells from PBMCs cultured with HIV peptides, obtained before COVID-19 vaccination. Subset specified: HIV-1 Nef peptide pool negative control/reference culture. These receptors were obtained from a human donor who had a prior SARS-CoV-2 infection.

The chain is built from TRBV7-8 and TRBJ2-1; D ambiguous. The germline CDR1 and CDR2 sequences are SGHVS and FQNEAQ. The CDR3 is 15 amino acids. With 1 base removed from V and 2 bases from J, the gap between germline ends came to 9 bases. The CDR3 reads CASSLGPIAYNEQFF. CDR3 DNA sequence: TGTGCCAGCAGCTTAGGCCCTATTGCCTACAATGAGCAGTTCTTC.

The chain carries TRBV6-6 and TRBJ2-3, with 12 positions matching TRBD2. CDR3 length: 17 residues. Trimming removed 7 bases from V and 3 bases from J; junction bases left unmatched: 11. CDR1 is MNHNY and CDR2 is SVGAGI in the germline V gene (reference sequence). The CDR3 sequence: CASIRLAGGLGTDTQYF. The CDR3 region has the DNA TGTGCCAGCATTCGGCTAGCGGGGGGGCTTGGTACAGATACGCAGTATTTT.

This sequence joins TRBV15 and TRBJ1-1; 7 bases match TRBD1. Germline values: CDR1 LNHNV, CDR2 YYDKDF (reference sequence). Trimming at V came to 5 bases and at J to 3 bases, leaving 3 bases not matched to a gene. The CDR3 is 13 amino acids. The CDR3 DNA follows: TGTGCCACCAGCTACACAGGGGACACTGAAGCTTTCTTT. Translating it yields CATSYTGDTEAFF.

This chain joins TRBV28 and TRBJ1-5; 9 positions match TRBD1. The CDR3 contains 17 residues. Per the germline V gene, CDR1 is MDHEN and CDR2 is SYDVKM. Trimming at V came to 2 bases and at J to 6 bases, leaving 11 bases not matched to a gene. CDR3 nucleotides: TGTGCCAGCAGTTTACGTCCGGGACAGGGTTCTCGTCAGCCCCAGCATTTT. Amino acid sequence: CASSLRPGQGSRQPQHF.

The genes are TRBV6-1 and TRBJ2-5, with 7 bases identical to TRBD1. This CDR3 comprises 14 residues. Germline V gene data show CDR1 as MNHNS and CDR2 as SASEGT. V was pared by 3 bases and J by 3 bases, with 4 bases of the junction left unmatched. The CDR3 DNA is TGTGCCAGCAGTGACCAGGGACAGAAAGAGACCCAGTACTTC. Translation: CASSDQGQKETQYF.